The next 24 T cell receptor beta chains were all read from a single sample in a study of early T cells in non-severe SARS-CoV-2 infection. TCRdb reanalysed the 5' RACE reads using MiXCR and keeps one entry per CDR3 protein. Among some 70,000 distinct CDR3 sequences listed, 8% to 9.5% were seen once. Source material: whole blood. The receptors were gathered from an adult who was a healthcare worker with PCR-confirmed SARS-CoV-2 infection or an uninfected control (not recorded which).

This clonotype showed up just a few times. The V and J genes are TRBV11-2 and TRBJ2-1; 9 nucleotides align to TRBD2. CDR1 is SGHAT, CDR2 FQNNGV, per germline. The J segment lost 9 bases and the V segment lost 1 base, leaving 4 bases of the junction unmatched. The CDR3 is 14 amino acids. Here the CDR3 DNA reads TGTGCCAGCAGCTTAGTTGCGCGGGAGGGTGAGCAGTTCTTC. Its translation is CASSLVAREGEQFF.

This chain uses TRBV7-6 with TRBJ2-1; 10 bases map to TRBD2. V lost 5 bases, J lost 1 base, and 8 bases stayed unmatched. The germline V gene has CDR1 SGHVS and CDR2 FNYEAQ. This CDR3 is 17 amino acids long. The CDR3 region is CASSNHASGSSYNEQFF. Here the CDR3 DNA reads TGTGCCAGCAGCAATCACGCTAGCGGGAGTTCCTACAATGAGCAGTTCTTC.

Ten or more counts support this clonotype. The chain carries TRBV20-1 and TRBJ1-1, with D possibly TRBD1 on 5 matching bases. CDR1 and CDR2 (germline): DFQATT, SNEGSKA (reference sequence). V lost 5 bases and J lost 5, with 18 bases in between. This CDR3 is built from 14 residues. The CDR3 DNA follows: TGCAGTGCTCGGGACGAGAGAAAAGGGACTGAAGCTTTCTTT. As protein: CSARDERKGTEAFF.

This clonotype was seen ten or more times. Here the CDR3 reads CASSQLLGRNEKLFF. CDR3 coding DNA: TGCGCCAGCAGCCAACTCCTTGGGCGGAATGAAAAACTGTTTTTT. This chain uses TRBV4-1 with TRBJ1-4; D is unclear. V gave up 2 bases and J gave up 5 bases, with 12 bases separating them. This CDR3 is 15 amino acids long. The germline V gene encodes CDR1 MGHRA and CDR2 YSYEKL.

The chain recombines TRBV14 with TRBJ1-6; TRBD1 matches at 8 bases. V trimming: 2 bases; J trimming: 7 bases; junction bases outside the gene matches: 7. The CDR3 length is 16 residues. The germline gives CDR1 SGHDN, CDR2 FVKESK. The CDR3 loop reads CASSQRDRGYNSPLHF. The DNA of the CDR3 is TGTGCCAGCAGCCAACGAGACAGGGGTTACAATTCACCCCTCCACTTT.

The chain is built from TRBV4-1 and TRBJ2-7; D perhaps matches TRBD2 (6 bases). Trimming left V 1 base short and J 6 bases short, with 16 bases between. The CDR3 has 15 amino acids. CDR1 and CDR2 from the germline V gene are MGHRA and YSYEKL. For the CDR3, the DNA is TGCGCCAGCAGCCAAGTGGGCCTAGCGATTGGCGAGCAGTACTTC. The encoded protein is CASSQVGLAIGEQYF.

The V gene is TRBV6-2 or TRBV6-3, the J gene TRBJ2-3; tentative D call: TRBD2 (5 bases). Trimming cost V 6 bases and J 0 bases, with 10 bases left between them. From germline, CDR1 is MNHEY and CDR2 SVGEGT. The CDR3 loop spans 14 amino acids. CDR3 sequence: CASRERSSTDTQYF. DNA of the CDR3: TGTGCCAGCAGAGAGCGGTCTAGCACAGATACGCAGTATTTT.

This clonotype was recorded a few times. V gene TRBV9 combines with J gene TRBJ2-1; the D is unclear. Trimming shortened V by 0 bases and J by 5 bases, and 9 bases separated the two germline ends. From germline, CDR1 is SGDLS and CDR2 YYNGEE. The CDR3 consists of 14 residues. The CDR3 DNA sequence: TGTGCCAGCAGCGTAGCTCCGTACCACAATGAGCAGTTCTTC. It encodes CASSVAPYHNEQFF.

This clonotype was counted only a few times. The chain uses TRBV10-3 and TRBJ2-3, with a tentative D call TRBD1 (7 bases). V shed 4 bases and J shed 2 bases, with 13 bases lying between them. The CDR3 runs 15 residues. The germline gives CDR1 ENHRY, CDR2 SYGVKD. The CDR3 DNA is TGTGCCATCAGTGCGGAGGGGGCTGACACAGATACGCAGTATTTT. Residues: CAISAEGADTDTQYF.

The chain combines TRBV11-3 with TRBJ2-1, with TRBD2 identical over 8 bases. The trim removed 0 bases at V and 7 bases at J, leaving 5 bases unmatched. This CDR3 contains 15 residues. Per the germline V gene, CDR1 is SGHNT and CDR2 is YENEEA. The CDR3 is CASSLEGTSRNEQFF. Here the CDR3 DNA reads TGTGCCAGCAGCTTAGAGGGGACTAGTCGGAATGAGCAGTTCTTC.

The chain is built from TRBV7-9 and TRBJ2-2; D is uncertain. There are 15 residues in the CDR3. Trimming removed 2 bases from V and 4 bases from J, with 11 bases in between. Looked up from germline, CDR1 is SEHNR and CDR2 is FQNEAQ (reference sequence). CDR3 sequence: CASSLTGDTTGELFF. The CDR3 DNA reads TGTGCCAGCAGCTTAACGGGCGACACCACCGGGGAGCTGTTTTTT.

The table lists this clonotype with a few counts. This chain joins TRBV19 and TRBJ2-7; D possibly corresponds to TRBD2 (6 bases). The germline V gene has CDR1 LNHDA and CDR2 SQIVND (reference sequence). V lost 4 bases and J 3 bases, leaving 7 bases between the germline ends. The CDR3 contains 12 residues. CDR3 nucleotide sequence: TGTGCCAGTAGTACCGGGGGCTACGAGCAGTACTTC. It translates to CASSTGGYEQYF.

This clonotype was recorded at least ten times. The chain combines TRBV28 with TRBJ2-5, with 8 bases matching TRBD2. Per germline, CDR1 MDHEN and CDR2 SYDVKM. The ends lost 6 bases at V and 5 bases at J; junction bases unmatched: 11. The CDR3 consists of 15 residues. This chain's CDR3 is CASRRGGSARETQYF. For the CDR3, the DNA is TGTGCCAGCAGACGCGGGGGGTCCGCAAGGGAGACCCAGTACTTC.

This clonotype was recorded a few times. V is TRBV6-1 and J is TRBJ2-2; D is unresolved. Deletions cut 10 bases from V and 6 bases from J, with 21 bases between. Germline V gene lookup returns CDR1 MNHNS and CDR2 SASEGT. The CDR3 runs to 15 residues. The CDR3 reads CATLRTYAIPGELFF. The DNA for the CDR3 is TGTGCCACCCTTCGGACGTACGCGATCCCCGGGGAGCTGTTTTTT.

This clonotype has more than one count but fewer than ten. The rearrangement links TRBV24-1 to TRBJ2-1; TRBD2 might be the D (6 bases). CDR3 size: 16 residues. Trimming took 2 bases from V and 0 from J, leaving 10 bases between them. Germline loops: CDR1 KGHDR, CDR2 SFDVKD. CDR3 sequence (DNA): TGTGCCACCAGTGATTCTTGGGGAGGCTCCTACAATGAGCAGTTCTTC. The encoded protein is CATSDSWGGSYNEQFF.

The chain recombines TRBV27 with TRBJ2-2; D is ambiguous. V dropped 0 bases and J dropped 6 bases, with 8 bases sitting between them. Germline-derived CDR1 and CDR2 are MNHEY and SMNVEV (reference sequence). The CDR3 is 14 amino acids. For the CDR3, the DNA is TGTGCCAGCAGTTTATCGAAAGGGTCCGGGGAGCTGTTTTTT. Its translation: CASSLSKGSGELFF.

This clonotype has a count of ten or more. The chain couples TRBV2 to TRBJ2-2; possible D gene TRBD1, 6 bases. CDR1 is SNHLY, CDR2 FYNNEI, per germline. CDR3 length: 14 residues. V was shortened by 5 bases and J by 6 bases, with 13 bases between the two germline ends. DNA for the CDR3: TGTGCCAGCAGTCGTTTACAGGGCCCCGGGGAGCTGTTTTTT. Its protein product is CASSRLQGPGELFF.

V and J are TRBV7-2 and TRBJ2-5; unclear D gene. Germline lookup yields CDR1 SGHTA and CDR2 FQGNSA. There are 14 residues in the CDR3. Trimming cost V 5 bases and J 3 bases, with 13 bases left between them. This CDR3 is CASSPSGLEETQYF. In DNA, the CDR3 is TGTGCCAGCAGCCCTTCGGGCCTCGAAGAGACCCAGTACTTC.

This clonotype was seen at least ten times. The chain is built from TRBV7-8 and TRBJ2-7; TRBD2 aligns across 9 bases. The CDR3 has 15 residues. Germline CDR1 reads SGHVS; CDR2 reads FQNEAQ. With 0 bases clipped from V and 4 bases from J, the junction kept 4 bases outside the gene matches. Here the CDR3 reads CASSLASGSGYEQYF. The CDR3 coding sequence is TGTGCCAGCAGCTTAGCTAGCGGGAGTGGTTACGAGCAGTACTTC.

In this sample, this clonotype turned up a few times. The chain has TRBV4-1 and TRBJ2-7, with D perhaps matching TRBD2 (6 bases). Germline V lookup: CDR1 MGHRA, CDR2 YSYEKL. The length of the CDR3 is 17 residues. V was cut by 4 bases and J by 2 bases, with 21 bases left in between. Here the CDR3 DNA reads TGCGCCAGCAGCCTCGCGGGATATGGGAGAATCCCCTACGAGCAGTACTTC. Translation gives CASSLAGYGRIPYEQYF.

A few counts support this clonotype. CDR3 DNA sequence: TGTGCCACCAGTGATCCCAGGGGCCCCAATCAGCCCCAGCATTTT. It translates to CATSDPRGPNQPQHF. This rearrangement joins TRBV24-1 to TRBJ1-5; tentatively, D is TRBD1 (6 bases). CDR3 length: 15 residues. Germline V gives CDR1 KGHDR, CDR2 SFDVKD. With 3 bases removed from V and 3 bases from J, the gap between germline ends came to 11 bases.

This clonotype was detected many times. For the CDR3, the DNA is TGTGCCAGCAGCCGGACTAGCGGAGGCCAAGAGACCCAGTACTTC. It is translated as CASSRTSGGQETQYF. This chain joins TRBV5-6 and TRBJ2-5; 10 bases agree with TRBD2. V lost 4 bases, J lost 1 base, and 4 bases stayed unmatched. The CDR3 has 15 amino acids. CDR1 and CDR2 (germline): SGHDT, YYEEEE. Full variable domain (rest looked up from reference TRBV5-6 and TRBJ2-5): DAGVTQSPTHLIKTRGQQVTLRCSPKSGHDTVSWYQQALGQGPQFIFQYYEEEERQRGNFPDRFSGHQFPNYSSELNVNALLLGDSALYLCASSRTSGGQETQYFGPGTRLLVL.

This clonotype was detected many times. CDR3 nucleotides: TGTGCCACCAGTGAGGGTGGTAGCGGGAGTGGCGGGTTTTACAATGAGCAGTTCTTC. This encodes CATSEGGSGSGGFYNEQFF. This sequence joins TRBV24-1 and TRBJ2-1, with TRBD2 matching 9 bases. The CDR3 length is 19 residues. The trim removed 4 bases at V and 4 bases at J, leaving 16 bases unmatched. Germline V gives CDR1 KGHDR, CDR2 SFDVKD.

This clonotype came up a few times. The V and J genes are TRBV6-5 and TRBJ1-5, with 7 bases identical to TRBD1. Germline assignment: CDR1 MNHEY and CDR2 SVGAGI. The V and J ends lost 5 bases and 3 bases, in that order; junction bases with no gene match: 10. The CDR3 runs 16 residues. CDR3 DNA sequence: TGTGCCAGCAGTCCCGAACCGACAGGGAACAATCAGCCCCAGCATTTT. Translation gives CASSPEPTGNNQPQHF.